The 5 T cell receptor beta chains listed next were all sequenced from one sample in a study of blood T cell repertoires in COVID-19. Sequenced by immunoSEQ multiplex PCR; TCRdb stores in-frame clones only, minus some. The sample contains 240,000 or so clones, approximately 86% of which appear only once. The sample taken for sequencing was peripheral blood. Receptors originate from a young woman with acute or convalescent COVID-19.

The chain combines TRBV18 with TRBJ1-3; 7 bases match TRBD1. With V trimmed by 3 bases and J by 5 bases, 4 bases remained unmatched. CDR1 and CDR2 from the germline V gene are KGHSH and LQKENI. The CDR3 extends over 14 amino acids. CDR3 loop: CASSPEGARNTIYF. The CDR3 coding sequence is TGTGCCAGCTCACCGGAGGGGGCTAGAAACACCATATATTTT.

The chain recombines TRBV11-3 with TRBJ2-7; tentative D call: TRBD2 (5 bases). Germline values: CDR1 SGHNT, CDR2 YENEEA. V lost 1 base and J 2 bases, leaving 12 bases between the germline ends. The CDR3 extends over 15 amino acids. This CDR3 is CASSLAPGVPYEQYF. Written as DNA, the CDR3 is TGTGCCAGCAGCTTAGCACCCGGGGTCCCCTACGAGCAGTACTTC.

V is TRBV7-8 and J is TRBJ1-5; D not resolved. Germline CDR1 reads SGHVS; CDR2 reads FQNEAQ. V was clipped by 4 bases and J by 5 bases, with 9 bases between them. The CDR3 is made up of 13 amino acids. In nucleotides, the CDR3 is TGTGCCAGCAGCTACGGTGCCGATCAGCCCCAGCATTTT. Translating gives CASSYGADQPQHF.

The rearrangement links TRBV5-1 to TRBJ1-3; D gene uncertain. The CDR3 runs 15 residues. Germline values: CDR1 SGHRS, CDR2 YFSETQ. V was pared by 5 bases and J by 0 bases, with 12 bases between. The CDR3: CASSSDTFSGNTIYF. The DNA for the CDR3 is TGCGCCAGCAGTTCCGACACGTTCTCTGGAAACACCATATATTTT. Full variable domain (remainder filled in from reference TRBV5-1 and TRBJ1-3): KAGVTQTPRYLIKTRGQQVTLSCSPISGHRSVSWYQQTPGQGLQFLFEYFSETQRNKGNFPGRFSGRQFSNSRSEMNVSTLELGDSALYLCASSSDTFSGNTIYFGEGSWLTVV.

In the case of this clone: This specimen includes other DNA sequences encoding the same CDR3. This sequence joins TRBV11-1 and TRBJ1-1; 8 bases match TRBD1. V lost 6 bases to trimming and J lost 9 bases; unmatched junction nucleotides: 6. Germline V gene sequence: CDR1 SGHAT, CDR2 FQDESV (reference sequence). CDR3 size: 12 residues. The CDR3 DNA is TGTGCCAGCAGGTTCGGACAGGGTAAAGCTTTCTTT. Its protein product is CASRFGQGKAFF.